Presented here are 6 T cell receptor beta chains from one specimen sequenced in a study of cytomegalovirus exposure and HLA in healthy donors. The PCR contained 60 Vbeta and 13 Jbeta primers. Sequencing was performed with immunoSEQ multiplex PCR; in TCRdb, only in-frame clones are kept and a portion is missing. This table holds over 150,000 clones, roughly 81% found once. Input material: PBMCs. The receptors come from a woman aged 30 to 39 in good health and CMV-seropositive.

The V call is TRBV7-9, the J call TRBJ2-3, with 8 bases matching TRBD2. The trim removed 8 bases at V and 2 bases at J, leaving 12 bases unmatched. Germline CDR1 SEHNR, CDR2 FQNEAQ (reference sequence). The CDR3 is made up of 16 amino acids. The CDR3 DNA reads as TGTGCCAGCTTACCGCCGGGGGGGCGCATCACAGATACGCAGTATTTT. Protein sequence: CASLPPGGRITDTQYF.

The chain employs TRBV28 and TRBJ2-3; 7 positions match TRBD1. With 6 bases clipped from V and 6 bases from J, the junction kept 9 bases outside the gene matches. CDR1 is MDHEN and CDR2 is SYDVKM in the germline V gene. The CDR3 consists of 14 residues. This chain's CDR3 is CASRGTASEDTQYF. Here the CDR3 DNA reads TGTGCCAGCAGGGGGACAGCCTCAGAGGATACGCAGTATTTT.

The rearrangement joins TRBV13 to TRBJ2-7; D unclear. Germline V gene lookup returns CDR1 PRHDT and CDR2 FYEKMQ (reference sequence). CDR3 length equals 15 residues. V was trimmed by 0 bases and J by 6 bases, leaving 15 bases between them. CDR3 bases: TGTGCCAGCAGCTTAGGTCTGGAACTACGTGGCGAGCAGTACTTC. This encodes CASSLGLELRGEQYF.

This clone has only a few counts. This chain links TRBV5-1 with TRBJ2-7; 10 nucleotides match TRBD2. V was pared by 0 bases and J by 5 bases, with 2 bases of the junction left unmatched. CDR3 length: 14 residues. Germline V gene lookup returns CDR1 SGHRS and CDR2 YFSETQ. The CDR3, as DNA: TGCGCCAGCAGCTTGGTTCTAGCGGGAGACGAGCAGTACTTC. It encodes CASSLVLAGDEQYF.

The V call is TRBV25-1, the J call TRBJ2-6; TRBD2 is a possible D gene (6 bases). Trimming stripped 4 bases from V and 12 bases from J, with 22 bases between. Per the germline V gene, CDR1 is MGHDK and CDR2 is SYGVNS. There are 16 residues in the CDR3. Here the CDR3 reads CASSGRVRPKICVLTF. For the CDR3, the DNA is TGTGCCAGCAGTGGGAGGGTTCGGCCGAAAATATGCGTCCTGACTTTC.

The genes are TRBV7-9 and TRBJ2-2, with TRBD1 as a possible D gene (5 bases). With 5 bases removed from V and 4 bases from J, the gap between germline ends came to 14 bases. Germline values: CDR1 SEHNR, CDR2 FQNEAQ (reference sequence). The length of the CDR3 is 15 residues. The CDR3 coding sequence is TGTGCCAGCAGCACACACACAGGATTCACCGGGGAGCTGTTTTTT. It codes for CASSTHTGFTGELFF.